The clone carrying this T cell receptor beta chain appeared many times. Its antigen is not identified. This sample was taken from a study of CD8 T cells in ankylosing spondylitis. General study findings and limits: Matched synovial fluid from ankylosing spondylitis patients was reported to be enriched for disease-linked clones.

Preparation of TCR beta libraries was done by quantitative 5'-RACE with molecular barcodes. TCRdb analysed the 5' RACE reads with MiXCR anew, one entry per CDR3 protein. The table has 100,000 to 150,000 distinct CDR3 sequences, approximately 9.7% seen once; the top ten hold roughly 3.3%. The length of the CDR3 is 14 residues. V lost 8 bases and J lost 3, with 18 bases in between. CDR1 is SQVTM and CDR2 is ANQGSEA in the germline V gene. The sequence derives from a male donor with ankylosing spondylitis or in good health (not recorded which). The chain joins TRBV29-1 to TRBJ2-3, with D possibly being TRBD2 (6 bases). The material sequenced was blood, either unsorted or a sorted T cell fraction (not recorded which). CDR3 nucleotide sequence: TGCAGCAGCACTGGAGTCGGGAGAACAGATACGCAGTATTTT. Protein product: CSSTGVGRTDTQYF.